This T cell receptor (beta chain) was found in a study of T cell repertoires in cytomegalovirus infection. Overall study context: Signatures in public TCR beta sequences pointed to both CMV infection and matching HLA type.

Of note for this clonotype: Its antigen is still unknown.

TCRdb recomputed calls from the reads with MiXCR, one row per CDR3 protein. The top ten hold 1.5% to 2% of the sample, which has 200,000 to 300,000 distinct CDR3 sequences, around an eighth seen once. Findings of the study overall: Clonotype analysis showed dominance of the ex vivo response by HLA-C-restricted CMV-specific TCR beta clonotypes.

The source of this sequence is a human donor in good health (CMV status not recorded). Some clones in this sample may be carry-over from other donors' samples. Sequenced input: PBMCs.

The CDR3 region is CASRQSSDGNTQYF. The CDR3 DNA is TGTGCCAGCAGGCAGTCATCCGATGGTAACACGCAGTATTTT. This chain links TRBV28 with TRBJ2-3; D not certain. Trimming took 6 bases from V and 9 from J, leaving 19 bases between them. CDR3 length equals 14 residues. Germline CDR1 is MDHEN and CDR2 is SYDVKM.